The 20 T cell receptor beta chains presented below share a single source sample, sequenced in a study of T cells in localized non-small cell lung cancer. Sequenced by immunoSEQ multiplex PCR; TCRdb stores in-frame clones only, minus some. The repertoire has approximately 150,000 clones, around 90% of them found once; the top ten carry roughly 1.8%. This specimen consisted of peripheral blood, obtained before any cancer treatment. The receptors originated from a female donor at least 60 years old with stage I lung adenocarcinoma.

This rearrangement joins TRBV6-1 to TRBJ2-7; no clear D gene. Germline V gives CDR1 MNHNS, CDR2 SASEGT. Trimming took 7 bases from V and 4 from J, leaving 11 bases between them. The CDR3 is 12 amino acids. CDR3 in amino acids: CASIGLRYEQYF. CDR3 bases: TGTGCCAGCATCGGGTTACGTTACGAGCAGTACTTC.

The gene calls are TRBV7-2 and TRBJ2-1; no clear D gene. Deletions cut 1 base from V and 0 bases from J, with 10 bases between. The CDR3 runs to 16 residues. CDR1 SGHTA and CDR2 FQGNSA come from the germline V gene. CDR3 nucleotide sequence: TGTGCCAGCAGCTTAGGGGTGGGTAGCTCCTACAATGAGCAGTTCTTC. This encodes CASSLGVGSSYNEQFF. Combining the CDR3 with reference TRBV7-2 and TRBJ2-1 gives the whole variable domain GAGVSQSPSNKVTEKGKDVELRCDPISGHTALYWYRQSLGQGLEFLIYFQGNSAPDKSGLPSDRFSAERTGGSVSTLTIQRTQQEDSAVYLCASSLGVGSSYNEQFFGPGTRLTVL.

The DNA for the CDR3 is TGCGCCAGCAGCACAGATGGACAGGGGACGCGGGAGCAGTACTTC. Translated: CASSTDGQGTREQYF. The rearrangement joins TRBV5-1 to TRBJ2-7; 9 nucleotides match TRBD1. V lost 4 bases and J lost 7; bases outside the gene matches: 12. Per germline, CDR1 SGHRS and CDR2 YFSETQ. The CDR3 contains 15 residues.

The CDR3 here is CASSRDRVELGEQFF. In DNA form, the CDR3 reads TGTGCCAGCTCACGGGACAGGGTAGAACTAGGTGAGCAGTTCTTC. V gene TRBV18 combines with J gene TRBJ2-1; 9 nucleotides agree with TRBD1. The ends lost 4 bases at V and 9 bases at J; junction bases unmatched: 10. CDR3 size: 15 residues. Germline V lookup: CDR1 KGHSH, CDR2 LQKENI.

J is TRBJ2-7 and V is TRBV2, with D perhaps given as TRBD1 or TRBD2 (6 bases each). Germline CDR1 is SNHLY and CDR2 is FYNNEI. Trimming cost V 5 bases and J 5 bases, with 13 bases left between them. The CDR3 runs to 13 residues. DNA for the CDR3: TGTGCCAGCAGTTATCCGGGGGCCCACGAGCAGTACTTC. Translation gives CASSYPGAHEQYF. The full variable domain, with the rest looked up from reference TRBV2 and TRBJ2-7, is EPEVTQTPSHQVTQMGQEVILRCVPISNHLYFYWYRQILGQKVEFLVSFYNNEISEKSEIFDDQFSVERPDGSNFTLKIRSTKLEDSAMYFCASSYPGAHEQYFGPGTRLTVT.

The V and J genes are TRBV28 and TRBJ2-3; TRBD1 might be the D (6 bases). Trimming removed 5 bases at V and 2 bases at J, with 14 bases between. This CDR3 is 15 amino acids long. Germline V lookup: CDR1 MDHEN, CDR2 SYDVKM. Here the CDR3 reads CASSPLRGYTDTQYF. The CDR3 nucleotides read TGTGCCAGCAGTCCCCTCAGGGGTTACACAGATACGCAGTATTTT.

The chain has TRBV12-5 and TRBJ2-2; weak D call: TRBD2 (5 bases). The CDR3 has 15 amino acids. V lost 3 bases to trimming and J lost 3 bases, with 11 bases between them. Germline CDR1 LGHNT, CDR2 FRNRAP. The CDR3 region is CASGFTLADTGELFF. The CDR3, as DNA: TGTGCTAGTGGTTTTACCCTAGCCGACACCGGGGAGCTGTTTTTT.

The rearrangement joins TRBV30 to TRBJ1-4; D uncertain. This CDR3 comprises 13 residues. V was pared by 1 base and J by 7 bases, with 10 bases between. Germline values: CDR1 GTSNPN, CDR2 SVGIG (reference sequence). The CDR3, as DNA: TGTGCCTGGAGTGGGTCAAGAAGTGAAAAACTGTTTTTT. Amino acids: CAWSGSRSEKLFF.

The V gene is TRBV11-2, the J gene TRBJ2-2; D possibly matches TRBD1 or TRBD2 (5 bases each). V lost 10 bases, J lost 4 bases, and 10 bases lay in between. The CDR3 loop spans 12 amino acids. Germline CDR1 SGHAT, CDR2 FQNNGV. CDR3 sequence reads: CANRGGTGELFF. Written as DNA, the CDR3 is TGTGCCAACCGGGGCGGCACCGGGGAGCTGTTTTTT.

This rearrangement joins TRBV4-1 to TRBJ1-2; D is undetermined. From germline, CDR1 is MGHRA and CDR2 YSYEKL. Trimming stripped 1 base from V and 2 bases from J, with 2 bases between. This CDR3 is 12 amino acids long. DNA of the CDR3: TGCGCCAGCAGCCAAGTAAACTATGGCTACACCTTC. Its protein is CASSQVNYGYTF.

This chain connects TRBV7-9 to TRBJ2-2; no clear D gene. The CDR3 is 15 residues long. V was clipped by 5 bases and J by 4 bases, with 14 bases between them. Germline V gene lookup returns CDR1 SEHNR and CDR2 FQNEAQ (reference sequence). This CDR3 reads CASSQHLTGTGELFF. The DNA for the CDR3 is TGTGCCAGCAGCCAACACTTGACGGGCACCGGGGAGCTGTTTTTT.

This clone was detected only a few times. The rearrangement links TRBV18 to TRBJ2-7; D is uncertain. From germline, CDR1 is KGHSH and CDR2 LQKENI. CDR3 length equals 13 residues. Trimming removed 6 bases at V and 3 bases at J, with 12 bases between. The CDR3 spells CASSRANFYEQYF. The CDR3 DNA sequence: TGTGCCAGCTCCCGGGCGAATTTCTACGAGCAGTACTTC. Full variable domain (outside the CDR3, taken from reference TRBV18 and TRBJ2-7): NAGVMQNPRHLVRRRGQEARLRCSPMKGHSHVYWYRQLPEEGLKFMVYLQKENIIDESGMPKERFSAEFPKEGPSILRIQQVVRGDSAAYFCASSRANFYEQYFGPGTRLTVT.

The rearrangement links TRBV9 to TRBJ1-4; the D gene is possibly TRBD1 (6 bases). The CDR3 contains 15 residues. Looked up from germline, CDR1 is SGDLS and CDR2 is YYNGEE. The V end lost 4 bases, the J end lost 5 bases, and 15 bases lay between the germline ends. The CDR3 coding sequence is TGTGCCAGCAGCTCAACCGGGACAATCAATGAAAAACTGTTTTTT. As protein: CASSSTGTINEKLFF.

This chain joins TRBV5-6 and TRBJ2-1; no clear D gene. Trimming removed 0 bases from V and 6 bases from J, with 13 bases in between. The CDR3 totals 15 residues. Germline V lookup: CDR1 SGHDT, CDR2 YYEEEE. CDR3 residues: CASSLVLEQTNEQFF. CDR3 nucleotides: TGTGCCAGCAGCTTGGTTTTGGAACAAACCAATGAGCAGTTCTTC.

The chain carries TRBV7-3 and TRBJ2-5; 7 bases match TRBD2. CDR1 SGHTA and CDR2 FQGTGA come from the germline V gene. V lost 6 bases and J lost 5; bases outside the gene matches: 9. The CDR3 extends over 14 amino acids. The CDR3 loop is CASRLADMRETQYF. The DNA for the CDR3 is TGTGCCAGCAGGCTAGCGGACATGAGGGAGACCCAGTACTTC.

The genes are TRBV5-6 and TRBJ1-2, with D maybe TRBD1 (6 bases). The CDR3 has 16 amino acids. V lost 0 bases, J lost 4 bases, and 16 bases lay in between. Germline V CDR1 and CDR2: SGHDT, YYEEEE. CDR3 sequence: CASSLDLPGAGYGYTF. DNA of the CDR3: TGTGCCAGCAGCTTGGATCTCCCGGGGGCAGGCTATGGCTACACCTTC.

The V gene is TRBV11-3, the J gene TRBJ2-3; TRBD1 agrees at 7 bases. V gave up 1 base and J gave up 1 base; unmatched junction bases: 2. This CDR3 has 15 amino acids. The germline gives CDR1 SGHNT, CDR2 YENEEA. The chain's CDR3 is CASSLGTGGTDTQYF. In nucleotides, the CDR3 is TGTGCCAGCAGCTTAGGCACAGGGGGCACAGATACGCAGTATTTT.

The chain carries TRBV10-3 and TRBJ2-1, with a weak D call TRBD1 (6 bases). Looked up from germline, CDR1 is ENHRY and CDR2 is SYGVKD. V lost 2 bases and J 7 bases, leaving 12 bases between the germline ends. The CDR3 contains 14 residues. The CDR3 sequence: CAISEGLGGNEQFF. The CDR3 region has the DNA TGTGCCATCAGTGAGGGGTTAGGGGGAAATGAGCAGTTCTTC.

The chain carries TRBV7-3 and TRBJ1-5; TRBD1 might be the D (5 bases). V was shortened by 5 bases and J by 0 bases, with 26 bases between the two germline ends. The CDR3 length is 20 residues. CDR1 is SGHTA, CDR2 FQGTGA, per germline. The CDR3 spells CASSQTGTEPLLFSNQPQHF. CDR3 bases: TGTGCCAGCAGCCAAACCGGGACGGAGCCGTTACTTTTTAGCAATCAGCCCCAGCATTTT.

This rearrangement joins TRBV5-1 to TRBJ1-3; 10 nucleotides align to TRBD1. The ends lost 5 bases at V and 4 bases at J; junction bases unmatched: 9. The CDR3 has 16 amino acids. CDR1 is SGHRS and CDR2 is YFSETQ in the germline V gene. CDR3 loop: CASSVLGQGFGNTIYF. CDR3 DNA sequence: TGCGCCAGCAGTGTTTTGGGACAGGGGTTCGGAAACACCATATATTTT.